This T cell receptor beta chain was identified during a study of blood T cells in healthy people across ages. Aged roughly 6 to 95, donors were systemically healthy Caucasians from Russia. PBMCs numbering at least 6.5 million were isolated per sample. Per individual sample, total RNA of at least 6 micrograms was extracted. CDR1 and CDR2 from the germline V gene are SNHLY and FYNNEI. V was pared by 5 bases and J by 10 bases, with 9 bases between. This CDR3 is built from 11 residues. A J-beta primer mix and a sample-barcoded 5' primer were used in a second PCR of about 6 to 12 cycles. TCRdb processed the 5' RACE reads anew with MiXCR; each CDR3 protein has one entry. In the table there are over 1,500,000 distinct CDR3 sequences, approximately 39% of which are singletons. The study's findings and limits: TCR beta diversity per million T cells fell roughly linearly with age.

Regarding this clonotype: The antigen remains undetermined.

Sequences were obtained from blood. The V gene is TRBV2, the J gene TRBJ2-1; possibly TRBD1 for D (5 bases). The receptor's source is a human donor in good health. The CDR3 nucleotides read TGTGCCAGCAGTCAGGGTGAGGAGCAGTTCTTC. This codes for CASSQGEEQFF.